Below, one T cell receptor beta chain is given with its context. The antigen remains unidentified. V trimming: 0 bases; J trimming: 3 bases; junction bases outside the gene matches: 11. The CDR3 is 17 amino acids. The data stem from a study of siplizumab effects on memory and regulatory T cells. General observations from the study: Significantly reduced by siplizumab was the cumulative frequency of alloreactive sequences, namely those traceable to unstimulated CD4+ memory cells. Versus 25% to 30% in controls, the mappable alloreactive CD4+ clones averaged about 69% Treg-derived with siplizumab.

About 9.8 x 10^4 TCR templates per sample were sequenced. The method was immunoSEQ multiplex PCR; TCRdb's version includes in-frame clones alone and lacks a portion of them. The sample has 85,000 to 95,000 clones, about 94% seen once. The sequenced material came from non-Treg CD4+ T cells sorted from blood. The TCR originated in a human donor in good health. The chain carries TRBV5-3 and TRBJ2-5; 7 nucleotides align to TRBD2. TRBV5-3 is an open reading frame whose function is uncertain. The CDR3 DNA is TGTGCCAGAAGCTTGGTTGGGACGGGGGGAACGGAAGAGACCCAGTACTTC. It encodes CARSLVGTGGTEETQYF.